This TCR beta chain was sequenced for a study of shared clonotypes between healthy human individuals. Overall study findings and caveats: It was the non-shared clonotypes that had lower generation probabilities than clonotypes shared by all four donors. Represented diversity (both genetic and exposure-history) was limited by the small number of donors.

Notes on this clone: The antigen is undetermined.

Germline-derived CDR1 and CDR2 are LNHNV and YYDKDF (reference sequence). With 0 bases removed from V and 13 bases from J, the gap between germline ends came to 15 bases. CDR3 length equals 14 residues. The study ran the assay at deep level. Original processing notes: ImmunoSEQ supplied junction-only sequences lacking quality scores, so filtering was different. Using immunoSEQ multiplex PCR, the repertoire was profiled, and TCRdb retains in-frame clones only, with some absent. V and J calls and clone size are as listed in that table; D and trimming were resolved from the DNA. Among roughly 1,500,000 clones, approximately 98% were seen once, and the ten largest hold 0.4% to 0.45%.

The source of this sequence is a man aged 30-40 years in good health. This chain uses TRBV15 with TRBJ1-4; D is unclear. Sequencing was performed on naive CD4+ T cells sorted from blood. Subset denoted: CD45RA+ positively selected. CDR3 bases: TGTGCCACCAGCAGAGATATAACTGCCCATGGACTGTTTTTT. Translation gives CATSRDITAHGLFF. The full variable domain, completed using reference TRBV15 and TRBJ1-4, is DAMVIQNPRYQVTQFGKPVTLSCSQTLNHNVMYWYQQKSSQAPKLLFHYYDKDFNNEADTPDNFQSRRPNTSFCFLDIRSPGLGDTAMYLCATSRDITAHGLFFGSGTQLSVL.